This T cell receptor beta chain was found in a study of cytomegalovirus exposure and HLA in healthy donors. Study-level findings and limits: A later examination showed that TCR association rates differed by HLA locus, with DRB1 most and HLA-C fewest. The classifier reportedly diagnosed cytomegalovirus status with high sensitivity and specificity. A later analysis linked a missense variant in DCLRE1C to the trimming of TCR beta V and J genes.

As concerns this clone: Antigen unknown.

Amplification used 60 Vbeta primers and 13 Jbeta primers. The table came from immunoSEQ multiplex PCR; TCRdb's copy has only in-frame clones and leaves some out. This sample has under 200,000 clones; approximately 80% occur once, and the top ten carry over 3%. The sequence derives from a woman aged 45-60 years in good health and CMV-seropositive. Sequencing was carried out using PBMCs.

The CDR3 DNA reads as TGTGCCAGCAGCCGTGTAGCGGGATCCTACGAGCAGTACTTC. Protein sequence: CASSRVAGSYEQYF. The chain recombines TRBV7-8 with TRBJ2-7, with 8 bases fitting TRBD2. The trim removed 5 bases at V and 1 base at J, leaving 4 bases unmatched. Germline-derived CDR1 and CDR2 are SGHVS and FQNEAQ. The CDR3 sequence is 14 residues long.